A single sample gave rise to the 7 T cell receptor beta chains below, sequenced in a study of T-cell reconstitution after alpha-beta-depleted transplantation in children. Preparation of the TCRbeta library involved a method that used unique molecular identifiers. In TCRdb, the PCR reads were re-called with MiXCR into one record per CDR3 protein. The data hold about 500,000 distinct CDR3 sequences, with approximately 30% observed a single time. The specimen was PBMCs from the stem cell graft donor, collected from the stem cell graft. The source of these receptors is a human donor who donated a stem cell graft to a child with aplastic anemia.

The genes are TRBV12-3 or TRBV12-4 and TRBJ2-5; 11 bases are a match to TRBD2. This CDR3 comprises 17 residues. The V and J ends lost 1 base and 5 bases, in that order; junction bases with no gene match: 9. CDR3 amino acids: CASSLGLAGGRGETQYF. The CDR3 bases are TGTGCCAGCAGTTTAGGGCTAGCGGGGGGACGTGGCGAGACCCAGTACTTC.

The chain carries TRBV27 and TRBJ2-1, with D tentatively TRBD2 (6 bases). This CDR3 region has 14 residues. The V end lost 5 bases, the J end lost 2 bases, and 10 bases lay between the germline ends. In germline, CDR1 is MNHEY, CDR2 SMNVEV (reference sequence). CDR3 sequence: CASSPWTTYNEQFF. DNA of the CDR3: TGTGCCAGCAGTCCCTGGACTACCTACAATGAGCAGTTCTTC.

The chain has TRBV20-1 and TRBJ1-1; maybe TRBD1 (5 bases). This CDR3 has 13 residues. Looked up from germline, CDR1 is DFQATT and CDR2 is SNEGSKA (reference sequence). With 2 bases removed from V and 4 bases from J, the gap between germline ends came to 11 bases. CDR3 nucleotide sequence: TGCAGTGCTAGAACAGGTGTGAGCACTGAAGCTTTCTTT. Translation gives CSARTGVSTEAFF.

This clonotype was seen a handful of times. The chain employs TRBV27 and TRBJ1-1, with D possibly matching TRBD1 (5 bases). The CDR3 sequence is 14 residues long. CDR1 is MNHEY, CDR2 SMNVEV, per germline (reference sequence). V lost 6 bases and J lost 4, with 15 bases in between. The CDR3 DNA is TGTGCCAGCAGCCCACAGGTCGTCGCCACTGAAGCTTTCTTT. It specifies CASSPQVVATEAFF.

The gene calls are TRBV12-3 or TRBV12-4 and TRBJ1-2, with D possibly being TRBD1 (5 bases). The CDR3 covers 14 residues. V lost 3 bases to trimming and J lost 4 bases, with 12 bases between them. The CDR3 spells CASSFKDSLYGYTF. CDR3 coding DNA: TGTGCCAGCAGTTTTAAAGACAGCCTCTATGGCTACACCTTC.

Only a few counts were recorded for this clonotype. V and J are TRBV9 and TRBJ2-1; D is unresolved. Germline CDR1 SGDLS, CDR2 YYNGEE. CDR3 length: 17 residues. Trimming took off 0 bases at V and 0 bases at J, with 13 bases between the two ends. For the CDR3, the DNA is TGTGCCAGCAGCGTAGGGCTAGTGGAAAGCTCCTACAATGAGCAGTTCTTC. This codes for CASSVGLVESSYNEQFF. Looking up the rest from reference TRBV9 and TRBJ2-1 gives the full variable domain: DSGVTQTPKHLITATGQRVTLRCSPRSGDLSVYWYQQSLDQGLQFLIQYYNGEERAKGNILERFSAQQFPDLHSELNLSSLELGDSALYFCASSVGLVESSYNEQFFGPGTRLTVL.

This clonotype was found a few times. This chain links TRBV20-1 with TRBJ1-5, with TRBD1 as a possible D gene (5 bases). The germline V gene has CDR1 DFQATT and CDR2 SNEGSKA (reference sequence). Trimming took 5 bases from V and 4 from J, leaving 12 bases between them. The CDR3 extends over 13 amino acids. CDR3 DNA: TGCAGTGCTCAATGGGGGGGAAATCAGCCCCAGCATTTT. Its translation: CSAQWGGNQPQHF.